Below, 11 T cell receptor beta chains from the same sample are listed, as sequenced in a study of T cells after yellow fever vaccination. MiXCR was run by TCRdb on the 5' RACE reads, yielding one entry per CDR3 protein. Counted here are 300,000 to 350,000 distinct CDR3 sequences, approximately 4.3% occurring once; the ten biggest clones make up just under 20%. The sample here was PBMCs, taken 15 days after the yellow fever booster vaccination. The receptors stem from a young man who received the YFV17D yellow fever vaccine.

Of note for this clonotype: A much larger clone lies one base from this, so it may be a read error. The V call is TRBV6-1, the J call TRBJ2-1, with D uncertain. CDR1 and CDR2 (germline): MNHNS, SASEGT. The CDR3 sequence is 12 residues long. The CDR3 sequence: CAISEAPYEQFF. Written as DNA, the CDR3 is TGTGCCATCAGTGAAGCGCCCTATGAGCAGTTCTTC.

In its sample, this clonotype was seen many times. Here the CDR3 DNA reads TGCGCCAGCAGCCCCGAGACTTACACAGATACGCAGTATTTT. This translates into CASSPETYTDTQYF. The rearrangement joins TRBV5-1 to TRBJ2-3; no firm D call. Trimming cost V 4 bases and J 2 bases, with 11 bases left between them. This CDR3 is built from 14 residues. CDR1 and CDR2 (germline): SGHRS, YFSETQ. The full variable domain, in which reference TRBV5-1 and TRBJ2-3 provide the parts outside the CDR3, is KAGVTQTPRYLIKTRGQQVTLSCSPISGHRSVSWYQQTPGQGLQFLFEYFSETQRNKGNFPGRFSGRQFSNSRSEMNVSTLELGDSALYLCASSPETYTDTQYFGPGTRLTVL.

This chain joins TRBV7-9 and TRBJ1-1, with 7 positions matching TRBD1. The CDR3 totals 13 residues. Germline V gene lookup returns CDR1 SEHNR and CDR2 FQNEAQ (reference sequence). The J segment lost 3 bases and the V segment lost 3 bases, leaving 1 base of the junction unmatched. The CDR3 nucleotides read TGTGCCAGCAGCTTGACAGGGCACACTGAAGCTTTCTTT. Residues: CASSLTGHTEAFF.

This clonotype has a count of ten or more. The chain joins TRBV4-1 to TRBJ2-7; 9 nucleotides align to TRBD2. The CDR3 extends over 13 amino acids. Losses at the gene ends were 8 bases for V and 7 bases for J; bases not matched to a gene: 9. The germline V gene encodes CDR1 MGHRA and CDR2 YSYEKL. The CDR3 nucleotides are TGCGCCAGCGGACTAGCGAGGGGGTCGGAGCAGTACTTC. Translating gives CASGLARGSEQYF.

The chain couples TRBV12-3 or TRBV12-4 to TRBJ1-2; TRBD1 aligns across 9 bases. Unmatched junction bases numbered 16, after V lost 10 bases and J lost 4 bases. The CDR3 has 16 amino acids. The CDR3 is CATIRQGEREAYGYTF. The CDR3 DNA reads TGTGCCACTATCCGACAGGGGGAAAGAGAAGCCTATGGCTACACCTTC.

This clonotype was detected only a few times. The DNA for the CDR3 is TGCGCCAGCAGGGCGCGGGATCGGGATCGGAACACTGAAGCTTTCTTT. Its protein is CASRARDRDRNTEAFF. The chain joins TRBV5-1 to TRBJ1-1, with D uncertain. Germline assignment: CDR1 SGHRS and CDR2 YFSETQ. The CDR3 has 16 amino acids. V was cut by 5 bases and J by 1 base, with 18 bases left in between.

The rearrangement links TRBV12-3 or TRBV12-4 to TRBJ1-2; D might be TRBD1 (5 bases). The length of the CDR3 is 14 residues. Between the trimmed V and J ends, which lost 5 bases and 14 bases, there was a span of 24 bases. The chain's CDR3 is CASSTPPGTPSGTF. CDR3 DNA sequence: TGTGCCAGCAGTACCCCCCCCGGGACGCCCTCGGGTACCTTC.

This chain links TRBV6-1 with TRBJ2-7; D not resolved. V was trimmed by 1 base and J by 3 bases, leaving 7 bases between them. Germline assignment: CDR1 MNHNS and CDR2 SASEGT. CDR3 size: 13 residues. The CDR3 reads CASSEEGGYEQYV. In DNA, the CDR3 is TGTGCCAGCAGTGAAGAAGGCGGCTACGAGCAGTACGTC.

This clonotype has more than one count but fewer than ten. The chain uses TRBV4-1 and TRBJ1-1; D may be TRBD1 (5 bases). The germline V gene has CDR1 MGHRA and CDR2 YSYEKL. With 0 bases removed from V and 8 bases from J, the gap between germline ends came to 16 bases. The CDR3 runs to 15 residues. CDR3 in DNA: TGCGCCAGCAGCCAAGACATCCGCGGTACAGGCGAAGCTTTCTTT. It is translated as CASSQDIRGTGEAFF.

The chain is built from TRBV3-1 and TRBJ1-4, with D tentatively TRBD1 (6 bases). The V end was cut by 4 bases, the J end by 7 bases, with 13 bases between. The germline V gene encodes CDR1 LGHDT and CDR2 YNNKEL (reference sequence). The CDR3 consists of 14 residues. CDR3 coding DNA: TGTGCCAGCAGCCCCCACAGGGAGTCTGAAAAACTGTTTTTT. As protein: CASSPHRESEKLFF.

The J gene is TRBJ2-1, the V gene TRBV28; D may be TRBD2 (5 bases). The CDR3 extends over 15 amino acids. Germline CDR1 is MDHEN and CDR2 is SYDVKM. The V and J ends lost 2 bases and 8 bases respectively, with 16 bases between them. The CDR3: CASSLKLVFTDEQFF. The CDR3 coding sequence is TGTGCCAGCAGTTTAAAACTAGTTTTTACGGATGAGCAGTTCTTC.